What follows are 8 T cell receptor beta chains derived from one specimen sequenced in a study of blood T cells in healthy people across ages. For the second PCR, which ran for 7 to 11 cycles, a sample-barcoded 5' primer and a J-beta primer mix were used. TCRdb re-called the 5' RACE reads through MiXCR, storing one row per CDR3 protein. Here the sample spans 500,000 to 650,000 distinct CDR3 sequences, approximately 26% being singletons. These data also featured in a second study, about T cells of mothers and their children.

Material: blood. The receptor set was obtained from a boy between 2 and 10 years old in good health.

Details on this clonotype: This could be a read error, since a much larger clone is one nucleotide away. The chain recombines TRBV12-3 or TRBV12-4 with TRBJ1-4; TRBD1 aligns across 8 bases. The CDR3 consists of 16 residues. V lost 5 bases and J lost 8; bases outside the gene matches: 13. CDR3 sequence reads: CASSQNPGQAGEKLFF. The CDR3 DNA sequence: TGTGCCAGCAGTCAGAACCCGGGACAGGCAGGGGAAAAACTGTTTTTT.

This clonotype has only one observation. The gene calls are TRBV28 and TRBJ2-3; a possible D gene is TRBD2 (5 bases). The ends were cut back, 8 bases at V and 2 bases at J, with 8 bases in the middle. This CDR3 spans 12 amino acids. Germline CDR1 is MDHEN and CDR2 is SYDVKM. CDR3 nucleotides: TGTGCCAGCTACGGGAACACAGATACGCAGTATTTT. It is translated as CASYGNTDTQYF.

Here the CDR3 reads CASSQASITNEKLFF. CDR3 sequence (DNA): TGTGCCAGCAGCCAAGCGAGCATAACTAATGAAAAACTGTTTTTT. The chain employs TRBV14 and TRBJ1-4; no firm D call. The CDR3 totals 15 residues. The V gene's germline CDR1 is SGHDN and CDR2 FVKESK. The ends were cut back, 1 base at V and 1 base at J, with 7 bases in the middle.

This chain links TRBV12-3 or TRBV12-4 with TRBJ2-1, with D possibly TRBD1 on 5 matching bases. The V gene lost 4 bases and the J gene lost 0 bases, with 7 bases spanning the gap. CDR3 length equals 14 residues. As DNA, the CDR3 is TGTGCCAGCAGTTCAGGGATCTCCTACAATGAGCAGTTCTTC. This sequence encodes CASSSGISYNEQFF.

The chain links TRBV29-1 to TRBJ1-1; tentatively, D is TRBD1 (5 bases). The CDR3 is 18 amino acids. Trimming took off 5 bases at V and 1 base at J, with 26 bases between the two ends. Per germline, CDR1 SQVTM and CDR2 ANQGSEA. The CDR3 loop reads CSVSPLLSGRQRNTEAFF. CDR3 sequence (DNA): TGCAGCGTTAGTCCGCTACTATCGGGACGGCAAAGGAACACTGAAGCTTTCTTT.

V gene TRBV3-1 combines with J gene TRBJ1-1; TRBD1 is a possible D gene (5 bases). Germline CDR1 LGHDT, CDR2 YNNKEL (reference sequence). CDR3 length: 15 residues. Trimming removed 5 bases at V and 1 base at J, with 14 bases between. The CDR3 spells CASSFPGLRNTEAFF. CDR3 coding DNA: TGTGCCAGCAGCTTCCCGGGACTCCGGAACACTGAAGCTTTCTTT.

The chain couples TRBV9 to TRBJ2-7; D remains ambiguous. The germline V gene has CDR1 SGDLS and CDR2 YYNGEE. The CDR3 is made up of 15 amino acids. The V end was cut by 3 bases, the J end by 2 bases, with 15 bases between. The CDR3 DNA reads as TGTGCCAGCAGCGCTGAGGACGGAGAACCCTACGAGCAGTACTTC. It yields the protein CASSAEDGEPYEQYF.

The chain has TRBV5-8 and TRBJ2-5; D is undetermined. V lost 2 bases and J 5 bases, leaving 13 bases between the germline ends. The CDR3 is 14 residues long. Germline CDR1 is SGHTS and CDR2 is YDEGEE. CDR3 loop: CASSFARNYETQYF. CDR3 sequence (DNA): TGTGCCAGCAGCTTCGCACGGAACTACGAGACCCAGTACTTC.